This passage covers 17 T cell receptor beta chains from one sample sequenced in a study of blood T cell repertoires in COVID-19. The assay was immunoSEQ multiplex PCR, and TCRdb's table has in-frame clones only and misses some. The sample holds fewer than 250,000 clones, around 80% seen once. The source material was peripheral blood. The receptor source for this set is a man in his fifties or sixties with active or convalescent COVID-19.

The rearrangement uses TRBV5-1 and TRBJ1-1, with D hard to call. This CDR3 is 15 amino acids long. V lost 2 bases and J lost 2, with 13 bases in between. CDR1 and CDR2 from the germline V gene are SGHRS and YFSETQ. The CDR3 is CASSFGPERNTEAFF. In DNA, the CDR3 is TGCGCCAGCAGCTTTGGCCCGGAGCGAAACACTGAAGCTTTCTTT. Supplemented by reference TRBV5-1 and TRBJ1-1, the full variable domain reads KAGVTQTPRYLIKTRGQQVTLSCSPISGHRSVSWYQQTPGQGLQFLFEYFSETQRNKGNFPGRFSGRQFSNSRSEMNVSTLELGDSALYLCASSFGPERNTEAFFGQGTRLTVV.

This clone was detected only a few times. J is TRBJ1-1 and V is TRBV2, with D possibly TRBD1 on 5 matching bases. Trimming removed 3 bases at V and 1 base at J, with 6 bases between. Germline loops: CDR1 SNHLY, CDR2 FYNNEI. This CDR3 is 13 amino acids long. The chain's CDR3 is CASSDQGNTEAFF. In DNA form, the CDR3 reads TGTGCCAGCAGTGATCAGGGGAACACTGAAGCTTTCTTT. The full variable domain, its missing parts supplied by reference TRBV2 and TRBJ1-1, is EPEVTQTPSHQVTQMGQEVILRCVPISNHLYFYWYRQILGQKVEFLVSFYNNEISEKSEIFDDQFSVERPDGSNFTLKIRSTKLEDSAMYFCASSDQGNTEAFFGQGTRLTVV.

The chain recombines TRBV28 with TRBJ2-7; perhaps TRBD2 as D (6 bases). The ends were cut back, 2 bases at V and 5 bases at J, with 19 bases in the middle. Germline assignment: CDR1 MDHEN and CDR2 SYDVKM. This CDR3 is 16 amino acids long. In DNA, the CDR3 is TGTGCCAGCAGTTTAGGGGCGGGATCTTTTACCCACGAGCAGTACTTC. It is translated as CASSLGAGSFTHEQYF.

This clone has more than one count but fewer than ten. A junction boundary mismatches the germline segment, possibly from a read error. This chain links TRBV6-5 with TRBJ1-3, with unresolved D. CDR1 is MNHEY and CDR2 is SVGAGI in the germline V gene. The CDR3 is made up of 13 amino acids. CDR3 in DNA: TGTGCCAGCAGTTCCCGTCCTGGAGACACCATATATTTT. Its translation is CASSSRPGDTIYF.

This chain uses TRBV2 with TRBJ2-6; D is possibly TRBD1 (5 bases). The CDR3 totals 16 residues. Germline lookup yields CDR1 SNHLY and CDR2 FYNNEI. V lost 5 bases, J lost 1 base, and 12 bases lay in between. In nucleotides, the CDR3 is TGTGCCAGCAGTCTACTCAGGGAATCTGGGGCCAACGTCCTGACTTTC. Translated: CASSLLRESGANVLTF. Full variable domain (outside the CDR3, taken from reference TRBV2 and TRBJ2-6): EPEVTQTPSHQVTQMGQEVILRCVPISNHLYFYWYRQILGQKVEFLVSFYNNEISEKSEIFDDQFSVERPDGSNFTLKIRSTKLEDSAMYFCASSLLRESGANVLTFGAGSRLTVL.

The chain links TRBV15 to TRBJ2-7, with TRBD2 matching over 12 bases. The CDR3 is made up of 17 amino acids. Germline assignment: CDR1 LNHNV and CDR2 YYDKDF (reference sequence). V trimming: 4 bases; J trimming: 2 bases; junction bases outside the gene matches: 9. DNA for the CDR3: TGTGCCACCAGCACCCTACTAGCGGGGGGCCGAGCCTACGAGCAGTACTTC. Translating gives CATSTLLAGGRAYEQYF. Drawing the rest from reference TRBV15 and TRBJ2-7, the complete variable domain is DAMVIQNPRYQVTQFGKPVTLSCSQTLNHNVMYWYQQKSSQAPKLLFHYYDKDFNNEADTPDNFQSRRPNTSFCFLDIRSPGLGDTAMYLCATSTLLAGGRAYEQYFGPGTRLTVT.

This clone was observed a few times. The J gene is TRBJ1-1, the V gene TRBV20-1, with a possible D match to TRBD1 (5 bases). Trimming took 1 base from V and 5 from J, leaving 5 bases between them. From germline, CDR1 is DFQATT and CDR2 SNEGSKA (reference sequence). This CDR3 region has 11 residues. The CDR3 protein is CSARAGTEAFF. CDR3 sequence (DNA): TGCAGTGCTAGAGCAGGGACTGAAGCTTTCTTT.

This chain connects TRBV12-3 or TRBV12-4 to TRBJ1-4; D gene ambiguous. Trimming took off 4 bases at V and 6 bases at J, with 9 bases between the two ends. This CDR3 is built from 13 residues. CDR3 bases: TGTGCCAGCAGTTCCGGGTACCATGAAAAACTGTTTTTT. Protein: CASSSGYHEKLFF.

The CDR3 region has the DNA TGCGCCAGCAGCCAAGGGACAGGGATCTCACCCCTCCACTTT. It codes for CASSQGTGISPLHF. V and J are TRBV4-1 and TRBJ1-6, with 8 positions matching TRBD1. Germline assignment: CDR1 MGHRA and CDR2 YSYEKL. The V and J ends lost 1 base and 10 bases, in that order; junction bases with no gene match: 3. This CDR3 region has 14 residues.

The rearrangement links TRBV12-3 or TRBV12-4 to TRBJ1-2; no clear D gene. The CDR3 is made up of 13 amino acids. V was clipped by 7 bases and J by 3 bases, with 12 bases between them. The CDR3 sequence: CASTPAGDYGYTF. As DNA, the CDR3 is TGTGCCAGCACTCCGGCGGGAGACTATGGCTACACCTTC.

The V and J genes are TRBV7-2 and TRBJ1-1, with D tentatively TRBD1 (5 bases). The CDR3 extends over 14 amino acids. The V end lost 5 bases, the J end lost 3 bases, and 13 bases lay between the germline ends. Germline CDR1 is SGHTA and CDR2 is FQGNSA. CDR3: CASSPTGIHTEAFF. CDR3 DNA: TGTGCCAGCAGCCCCACAGGTATCCACACTGAAGCTTTCTTT.

The rearrangement uses TRBV5-1 and TRBJ1-2; maybe TRBD1 (6 bases). V dropped 4 bases and J dropped 8 bases, with 18 bases sitting between them. Per the germline V gene, CDR1 is SGHRS and CDR2 is YFSETQ. The CDR3 loop spans 14 amino acids. The CDR3 protein is CASSNPPWGHGYTF. CDR3 sequence (DNA): TGCGCCAGCAGCAACCCCCCTTGGGGGCACGGCTACACCTTC.

V gene TRBV19 combines with J gene TRBJ2-2; D gene uncertain. Germline loops: CDR1 LNHDA, CDR2 SQIVND (reference sequence). Trimming shortened V by 6 bases and J by 6 bases, and 5 bases separated the two germline ends. The CDR3 consists of 11 residues. CDR3 in amino acids: CASSPPGELFF. CDR3 coding DNA: TGTGCCAGTAGCCCTCCCGGGGAGCTGTTTTTT.

This clone was counted between two and nine times. The gene calls are TRBV5-4 and TRBJ2-5; D possibly corresponds to TRBD2 (6 bases). V gave up 2 bases and J gave up 5 bases, with 10 bases separating them. The CDR3 is 13 amino acids. Germline loops: CDR1 SGHNT, CDR2 YYREEE (reference sequence). The CDR3 spells CASSLFRGETQYF. In nucleotides, the CDR3 is TGTGCCAGCAGCTTATTCCGGGGGGAGACCCAGTACTTC.

The chain links TRBV19 to TRBJ2-2; 8 positions match TRBD2. This CDR3 contains 14 residues. J lost 6 bases, V lost 6 bases, and 6 bases had no gene match. Looked up from germline, CDR1 is LNHDA and CDR2 is SQIVND (reference sequence). CDR3: CASSGLARAGELFF. DNA for the CDR3: TGTGCCAGTAGCGGACTAGCTAGGGCCGGGGAGCTGTTTTTT.

About this clone: A read error may account for a junction end that differs from germline. CDR3 nucleotides: TGTGCCAGCAGCTTATTCTCGAACACTAAAGCTTTCTTT. Its translation: CASSLFSNTKAFF. This chain uses TRBV7-6 with TRBJ1-1; D is unclear. Germline CDR1 is SGHVS and CDR2 is FNYEAQ. The CDR3 contains 13 residues.

The rearrangement uses TRBV7-9 and TRBJ1-1; TRBD1 matches at 7 bases. CDR3 length: 12 residues. The J segment lost 10 bases and the V segment lost 4 bases, leaving 6 bases of the junction unmatched. Germline CDR1 reads SEHNR; CDR2 reads FQNEAQ (reference sequence). The CDR3: CASSSGQQVAFF. The DNA of the CDR3 is TGTGCCAGCAGCTCGGGACAGCAGGTAGCTTTCTTT.